This TCR beta chain was profiled in a study of T cells in Graves' hyperthyroidism and ophthalmopathy. Study-level background: Before any treatment, at initial diagnosis, peripheral blood was collected. Broader study findings: Blood also showed most of the thyroid clonotypes that were expanded above 0.001.

Of note for this clonotype: Its specificity is not known.

Diagnosing involved the use of clinical symptoms, serum thyroxine and TRAb, thyroid ultrasound and orbital computed tomography. Authors of the study amplified TCR beta CDR3 regions from RNA transcripts. The HTBI set primed first-round TCR CDR3 RT-PCR. TCRdb reanalysed the multiplex PCR reads using MiXCR and keeps one entry per CDR3 protein. This sample has more than 350,000 distinct CDR3 sequences, with nearly 15% found just once. Trimming removed 4 bases at V and 5 bases at J, with 21 bases between. CDR3 size: 16 residues. From germline, CDR1 is SGHRS and CDR2 YFSETQ. J is TRBJ1-1 and V is TRBV5-1, with D possibly being TRBD1 (5 bases). The receptor was derived from a woman in her sixties or seventies with Graves' ophthalmopathy. Sequenced: blood. The CDR3 is CASSRNRDGLGTEAFF. Here the CDR3 DNA reads TGCGCCAGCAGCCGGAACCGGGACGGACTTGGGACTGAAGCTTTCTTT.